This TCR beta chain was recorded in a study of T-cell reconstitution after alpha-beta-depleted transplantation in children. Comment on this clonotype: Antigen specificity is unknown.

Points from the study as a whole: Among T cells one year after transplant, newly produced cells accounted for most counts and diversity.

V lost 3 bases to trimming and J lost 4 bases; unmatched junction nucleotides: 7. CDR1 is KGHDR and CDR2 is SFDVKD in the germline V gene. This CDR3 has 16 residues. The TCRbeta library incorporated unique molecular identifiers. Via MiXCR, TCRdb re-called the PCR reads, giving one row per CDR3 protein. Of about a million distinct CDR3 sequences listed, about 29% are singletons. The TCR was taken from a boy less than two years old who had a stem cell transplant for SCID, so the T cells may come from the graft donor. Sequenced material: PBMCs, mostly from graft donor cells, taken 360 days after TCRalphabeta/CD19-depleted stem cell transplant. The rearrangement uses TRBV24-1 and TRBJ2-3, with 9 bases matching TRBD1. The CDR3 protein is CATSDRTGVGPDTQYF. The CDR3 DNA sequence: TGTGCCACCAGTGATCGGACAGGGGTGGGTCCAGATACGCAGTATTTT.